The 21 T cell receptor beta chains below were found in one sample sequenced in a study of blood T cell repertoires in COVID-19 (dated by TCRdb to 2019 to 2021). Library method: the immunoSEQ multiplex PCR assay. TCRdb provides this immuneACCESS table in a form limited to in-frame rearrangements. Some clones are lacking; in checked studies, under half of them reflect an unresolved V gene, and why the rest are absent is not known. The sample profile shows tens of thousands of clones; 70% to 90% of them were found once. About 2.5% of the sample goes to the ten largest clones. Sequences were obtained from peripheral blood. The receptors derive from a man between 45 and 60 years old with COVID-19, enrolled during active disease.

The V gene is TRBV6-4, the J gene TRBJ1-5, with 9 bases lining up with TRBD1. This CDR3 is 17 amino acids long. Germline V gene lookup returns CDR1 MRHNA and CDR2 SNTAGT. After removal of 4 bases from V and 0 bases from J, the junction contained 7 bases not matched to a gene. CDR3 sequence (DNA): TGTGCCAGCAGTGGCGGGACAGGGATTGATAGCAATCAGCCCCAGCATTTT. Translated, it gives CASSGGTGIDSNQPQHF.

The chain employs TRBV11-2 and TRBJ1-2; TRBD1 might be the D (6 bases). Germline CDR1 reads SGHAT; CDR2 reads FQNNGV. With 5 bases removed from V and 6 bases from J, the gap between germline ends came to 16 bases. The CDR3 is 14 residues long. CDR3 in DNA: TGTGCCAGCAGCCCGACAAGACAGGCTAATGGCTACACCTTC. This encodes CASSPTRQANGYTF.

The V and J genes are TRBV30 and TRBJ2-7, with TRBD1 matching 8 bases. The germline gives CDR1 GTSNPN, CDR2 SVGIG (reference sequence). The J segment lost 3 bases and the V segment lost 4 bases, leaving 2 bases of the junction unmatched. The CDR3 loop spans 12 amino acids. The CDR3 reads CAWIDRGYEQYF. The CDR3 nucleotides read TGTGCCTGGATTGACAGGGGCTACGAGCAGTACTTC.

The chain couples TRBV11-2 to TRBJ2-5; 7 bases fit TRBD1. CDR1 SGHAT and CDR2 FQNNGV come from the germline V gene. The V and J ends lost 5 bases and 5 bases, in that order; junction bases with no gene match: 11. The CDR3 is made up of 15 amino acids. This CDR3 reads CASSPARGPRETQYF. The CDR3 nucleotides read TGTGCCAGCAGCCCAGCAAGGGGGCCCCGGGAGACCCAGTACTTC.

CDR3 loop: CASSLEKGHLNNEQFF. CDR3 in DNA: TGTGCCAGCAGCTTGGAGAAGGGACATCTGAACAATGAGCAGTTCTTC. V usage is TRBV5-4 and J usage is TRBJ2-1; D may be TRBD1 (6 bases). CDR1 is SGHNT, CDR2 YYREEE, per germline (reference sequence). The CDR3 is made up of 16 amino acids. Trimming removed 0 bases from V and 5 bases from J, with 15 bases in between.

The chain employs TRBV18 and TRBJ1-2; 9 bases are shared with TRBD1. CDR3 length equals 14 residues. Per the germline V gene, CDR1 is KGHSH and CDR2 is LQKENI. Trimming cost V 2 bases and J 6 bases; bases outside gene matches: 4. The CDR3 loop reads CASSPTQGADGYTF. As DNA, the CDR3 is TGTGCCAGCTCACCAACACAGGGGGCCGATGGCTACACCTTC.

This clone was seen a single time. The chain employs TRBV9 and TRBJ2-2; weak D call: TRBD2 (7 bases). The V gene's germline CDR1 is SGDLS and CDR2 YYNGEE. V dropped 4 bases and J dropped 5 bases, with 24 bases sitting between them. The CDR3 totals 18 residues. CDR3 amino acids: CASSLLPPSGGQTGELFF. CDR3 sequence (DNA): TGTGCCAGCAGCCTTCTCCCCCCCTCCGGGGGGCAAACCGGGGAGCTGTTTTTT.

The chain couples TRBV3-1 (or the pseudogene TRBV3-2) to TRBJ2-2; D is uncertain. The germline CDR1 and CDR2 sequences are LGHDT and YNNKEL (reference sequence). The V end was cut by 0 bases, the J end by 5 bases, with 10 bases between. This CDR3 contains 15 residues. CDR3 sequence: CASSQDGRRTGELFF. In DNA form, the CDR3 reads TGTGCCAGCAGCCAAGATGGGCGTCGGACCGGGGAGCTGTTTTTT.

J is TRBJ1-1 and V is TRBV19; TRBD1 might be the D (6 bases). Germline loops: CDR1 LNHDA, CDR2 SQIVND (reference sequence). V was trimmed by 8 bases and J by 6 bases, leaving 19 bases between them. This CDR3 spans 14 amino acids. CDR3 region: CASRTGREQAEAFF. For the CDR3, the DNA is TGTGCCAGTCGCACAGGGCGAGAACAGGCTGAAGCTTTCTTT.

The rearrangement joins TRBV4-2 to TRBJ2-3; 7 bases are a match to TRBD2. Germline V gene sequence: CDR1 LGHNA, CDR2 YNFKEQ. The CDR3 extends over 16 amino acids. V lost 4 bases and J lost 6; bases outside the gene matches: 13. The CDR3 nucleotides read TGTGCCAGCAGCCGAGAAGTCAGGCTAGCGGCGGATACGCAGTATTTT. It yields the protein CASSREVRLAADTQYF.

The chain has TRBV5-6 and TRBJ1-5, with D tentatively TRBD1 (5 bases). V lost 0 bases to trimming and J lost 3 bases, with 10 bases between them. The CDR3 runs 15 residues. Germline values: CDR1 SGHDT, CDR2 YYEEEE. This chain's CDR3 is CASSLGGGYNQPQHF. In DNA, the CDR3 is TGTGCCAGCAGCTTGGGTGGGGGGTACAATCAGCCCCAGCATTTT.

V and J are TRBV29-1 and TRBJ1-6; D unresolved. CDR1 and CDR2 from the germline V gene are SQVTM and ANQGSEA. The V end was cut by 4 bases, the J end by 1 base, with 5 bases between. The CDR3 has 13 amino acids. The DNA of the CDR3 is TGCAGCGTTGGCACATCCTATAATTCACCCCTCCACTTT. This sequence encodes CSVGTSYNSPLHF.

The chain couples TRBV5-5 to TRBJ1-1; D perhaps matches TRBD1 (6 bases). This CDR3 has 15 amino acids. V shed 2 bases and J shed 0 bases, with 11 bases lying between them. Germline-derived CDR1 and CDR2 are SGHKS and YYEKEE (reference sequence). The CDR3 DNA follows: TGTGCCAGCAGCTTTGGACAGCTCATGAACACTGAAGCTTTCTTT. Translation: CASSFGQLMNTEAFF.

CDR3 nucleotide sequence: TGTGCCAGCAGCGCCCTGGGGGGTGAAGCTTTCTTT. Encoded protein: CASSALGGEAFF. The V and J genes are TRBV7-3 and TRBJ1-1, with D tentatively TRBD1 (5 bases). The germline CDR1 and CDR2 sequences are SGHTA and FQGTGA. V was pared by 5 bases and J by 7 bases, with 11 bases between. The CDR3 has 12 amino acids.

The table lists this clone with a count of one. V gene TRBV30 combines with J gene TRBJ1-4; the match to TRBD1 covers 11 bases. Germline loops: CDR1 GTSNPN, CDR2 SVGIG (reference sequence). Trimming removed 5 bases from V and 6 bases from J; junction bases left unmatched: 5. This CDR3 is built from 14 residues. CDR3 in amino acids: CAWGRTGGDEKLFF. CDR3 nucleotides: TGTGCCTGGGGGCGGACAGGGGGCGATGAAAAACTGTTTTTT.

This clone was observed a few times. The J gene is TRBJ2-2, the V gene TRBV25-1; TRBD2 aligns across 10 bases. Germline V gene lookup returns CDR1 MGHDK and CDR2 SYGVNS. This CDR3 spans 17 amino acids. The J segment lost 3 bases and the V segment lost 4 bases, leaving 8 bases of the junction unmatched. This CDR3 is CASSAQTGLAHTGELFF. CDR3 coding DNA: TGTGCCAGCAGTGCACAAACGGGACTAGCGCACACCGGGGAGCTGTTTTTT. The variable domain in full, with the rest retrieved from reference TRBV25-1 and TRBJ2-2, is EADIYQTPRYLVIGTGKKITLECSQTMGHDKMYWYQQDPGMELHLIHYSYGVNSTEKGDLSSESTVSRIRTEHFPLTLESARPSHTSQYLCASSAQTGLAHTGELFFGEGSRLTVL.

The CDR3 nucleotides are TGTGCCAGCAGCCTAGGACAGGGATGGTCACCCCTCCACTTT. This translates into CASSLGQGWSPLHF. The rearrangement links TRBV6-2 or TRBV6-3 to TRBJ1-6; 8 bases agree with TRBD1. This CDR3 region has 14 residues. CDR1 and CDR2 (germline): MNHEY, SVGEGT. Germline trimming cut 6 bases from V and 10 bases from J; bases unmatched to any gene: 8.

The rearrangement uses TRBV4-2 and TRBJ2-5; a weak D match, TRBD1 (6 bases). Trimming shortened V by 1 base and J by 5 bases, and 20 bases separated the two germline ends. Germline loops: CDR1 LGHNA, CDR2 YNFKEQ. The CDR3 has 17 residues. The DNA for the CDR3 is TGTGCCAGCAGCCAAGGTGGGGGCTCCATACCGGTGGAGACCCAGTACTTC. It codes for CASSQGGGSIPVETQYF.

In this sample, this clone turned up once. In DNA form, the CDR3 reads TGTGCCAGCAGTTCGCAGGGGGCCCACAATGAGCAGTTCTTC. Amino acids: CASSSQGAHNEQFF. The rearrangement joins TRBV27 to TRBJ2-1, with 8 bases that match TRBD1. The CDR3 contains 14 residues. The germline V gene has CDR1 MNHEY and CDR2 SMNVEV (reference sequence). V shed 4 bases and J 5 bases; nucleotides not matched to a gene: 4.

The rearrangement uses TRBV27 and TRBJ2-2, with 8 bases lining up with TRBD2. CDR1 and CDR2 (germline): MNHEY, SMNVEV (reference sequence). Trimming took 5 bases from V and 2 from J; bases not matched to a gene: 10. The CDR3 totals 17 residues. The DNA for the CDR3 is TGTGCCAGCAGTCGGGGGGGGACTAGTCGAAACACCGGGGAGCTGTTTTTT. Its translation: CASSRGGTSRNTGELFF.

In its sample, this clone was seen once. This chain uses TRBV11-2 with TRBJ1-6; 8 bases are a match to TRBD1. J was trimmed by 5 bases and V by 5 bases; bases with no gene match: 5. Germline CDR1 and CDR2: SGHAT and FQNNGV. The CDR3 is made up of 15 amino acids. CDR3 in amino acids: CASSRGTGHNSPLHF. The CDR3 DNA sequence: TGTGCCAGCAGCCGGGGGACAGGCCATAATTCACCCCTCCACTTT.